The following is a T cell receptor (beta chain) sequence with its context. Antigen: not known. Germline lookup yields CDR1 LGHNA and CDR2 YSLEER. This CDR3 is built from 18 residues. Germline trimming cut 0 bases from V and 9 bases from J; bases unmatched to any gene: 17. The libraries were made with immunoSEQ v3. Each library reached 1.5 million to 2.5 million read pairs, or about 5-6.5 million at deep level. Sequencing used immunoSEQ multiplex PCR; TCRdb keeps in-frame clones, though not all of them. The data contain roughly 60,000 clones, less than 75% of them seen just once; the ten biggest clones take up about 1.8%. These data come from a study of TIL therapy for anti-PD-1-resistant metastatic lung cancer. Looking at the study overall: Tumors were harvested before any PD-1/PD-L1 blockade. Half of patients were current or former smokers. Study-wide points: Infused TIL clonotypes partially replaced the baseline blood repertoire, then decayed over months.

Time point reported: pre-treatment sample, taken before nivolumab and TIL therapy. The receptor comes from a person aged 30 to 80 with non-small cell lung cancer. The rearrangement uses TRBV4-3 and TRBJ2-1, with TRBD2 identical over 7 bases. This specimen consisted of blood, obtained at baseline. CDR3 sequence: CASSQDSSSLGRGGEQFF. CDR3 bases: TGCGCCAGCAGCCAAGATAGCTCTAGCCTCGGGCGCGGGGGTGAGCAGTTCTTC.